The 10 T cell receptor beta chains reported below all come from one sample, sequenced in a study of blood T cell repertoires in COVID-19. Measured with immunoSEQ multiplex PCR; TCRdb has only the in-frame clones, and not every one. The sample has fewer than 300,000 clones, about four fifths seen once. Sequenced sample: peripheral blood. All receptors derive from a man of 80 years or more with acute or convalescent COVID-19.

The gene calls are TRBV28 and TRBJ2-7; possibly TRBD2 for D (5 bases). Germline lookup yields CDR1 MDHEN and CDR2 SYDVKM. V dropped 3 bases and J dropped 2 bases, with 11 bases sitting between them. The CDR3 spans 14 residues. The CDR3 loop is CASSFPPSTYEQYF. Here the CDR3 DNA reads TGTGCCAGCAGTTTTCCCCCTAGCACCTACGAGCAGTACTTC.

This clone was recorded only once. The chain carries TRBV18 and TRBJ2-7; TRBD2 aligns across 9 bases. The CDR3 is made up of 15 amino acids. The V segment lost 2 bases and the J segment 5 bases; nucleotides outside the gene matches: 7. CDR1 KGHSH and CDR2 LQKENI come from the germline V gene. Here the CDR3 reads CASSPIISGSHEQYF. The CDR3 DNA sequence: TGTGCCAGCTCACCAATCATTAGCGGGAGCCACGAGCAGTACTTC.

The chain has TRBV5-1 and TRBJ2-1, with a weak D call TRBD1 (5 bases). The CDR3 consists of 15 residues. V was trimmed by 4 bases and J by 0 bases, leaving 11 bases between them. CDR1 is SGHRS and CDR2 is YFSETQ in the germline V gene. CDR3 DNA: TGCGCCAGCAGCGCACAGGCTAGCTCCTACAATGAGCAGTTCTTC. Protein sequence: CASSAQASSYNEQFF.

V is TRBV29-1 and J is TRBJ2-7; 7 nucleotides line up with TRBD2. CDR1 is SQVTM and CDR2 is ANQGSEA in the germline V gene. V dropped 4 bases and J dropped 7; count of bases not matched to a gene: 10. The CDR3 length is 13 residues. This CDR3 is CSVVGTTPREQYF. In nucleotides, the CDR3 is TGCAGCGTTGTAGGGACTACACCTCGGGAGCAGTACTTC.

The CDR3: CASSISPSVASYEQYF. DNA for the CDR3: TGTGCCAGCAGCATTAGCCCTAGCGTCGCCTCCTACGAGCAGTACTTC. The chain has TRBV7-2 and TRBJ2-7; tentatively, D is TRBD2 (6 bases). Germline V lookup: CDR1 SGHTA, CDR2 FQGNSA. V shed 5 bases and J shed 0 bases, with 17 bases lying between them. This CDR3 spans 16 amino acids.

The rearrangement links TRBV5-6 to TRBJ2-7, with 8 bases fitting TRBD2. V lost 0 bases and J lost 0; bases outside the gene matches: 8. The CDR3 extends over 17 amino acids. The V gene's germline CDR1 is SGHDT and CDR2 YYEEEE. The CDR3 region is CASSLAGGRKFSYEQYF. The CDR3 DNA reads as TGTGCCAGCAGCTTGGCGGGGGGGCGCAAGTTCTCCTACGAGCAGTACTTC.

As DNA, the CDR3 is TGCGCCAGCAGCTCGGGGAGCTCTGGAAACACCATATATTTT. Its translation is CASSSGSSGNTIYF. The genes are TRBV5-1 and TRBJ1-3; D remains ambiguous. The length of the CDR3 is 14 residues. The V gene's germline CDR1 is SGHRS and CDR2 YFSETQ. V lost 3 bases, J lost 0 bases, and 7 bases lay in between.

This clone was counted a few times. The CDR3 sequence: CASSIIATGTGNSGANVLTF. In nucleotides, the CDR3 is TGTGCCAGTAGTATTATTGCAACTGGGACAGGGAACTCTGGGGCCAACGTCCTGACTTTC. This rearrangement joins TRBV19 to TRBJ2-6; 9 bases map to TRBD1. Germline-derived CDR1 and CDR2 are LNHDA and SQIVND (reference sequence). The junction had 12 bases not matched to a gene; V was cut back by 3 bases and J by 0 bases. This CDR3 region has 20 residues. Full variable domain (outside the CDR3, taken from reference TRBV19 and TRBJ2-6): DGGITQSPKYLFRKEGQNVTLSCEQNLNHDAMYWYRQDPGQGLRLIYYSQIVNDFQKGDIAEGYSVSREKKESFPLTVTSAQKNPTAFYLCASSIIATGTGNSGANVLTFGAGSRLTVL.

This clone was observed a single time. The chain carries TRBV28 and TRBJ2-1; weak D call: TRBD2 (7 bases). Trimming stripped 5 bases from V and 2 bases from J, with 10 bases between. This CDR3 has 14 amino acids. Germline CDR1 is MDHEN and CDR2 is SYDVKM. DNA of the CDR3: TGTGCCAGCAGTAGGGGGGGGCCCTACAATGAGCAGTTCTTC. It encodes CASSRGGPYNEQFF.

The chain joins TRBV9 to TRBJ2-7; D is perhaps TRBD2 (5 bases). The CDR3 extends over 13 amino acids. Germline loops: CDR1 SGDLS, CDR2 YYNGEE. V was pared by 4 bases and J by 7 bases, with 15 bases between. The CDR3 loop is CASSPIGSGEQYF. For the CDR3, the DNA is TGTGCCAGCAGCCCAATCGGATCGGGGGAGCAGTACTTC.